One and the same sample provided the 13 T cell receptor beta chains below, sequenced in a study of shared clonotypes between healthy human individuals. Assay: immunoSEQ multiplex PCR; the TCRdb copy retains only in-frame clones and omits some. The sample records hundreds of thousands of clones, about 91% being singletons. Only CD45RO-negative cells positively selected for CCR7 counted as naive CD8 cells, so terminally differentiated effector memory CD45RA+ cells were excluded. The specimen sequenced was naive CD8+ T cells sorted from blood. The receptors shown here come from a young man in good health.

This clone was seen just once. The chain has TRBV11-2 and TRBJ2-3; a possible D gene is TRBD1 (6 bases). There are 15 residues in the CDR3. V was cut by 5 bases and J by 5 bases, with 17 bases left in between. The germline V gene has CDR1 SGHAT and CDR2 FQNNGV. The CDR3 reads CASSHLRTAEDTQYF. CDR3 DNA sequence: TGTGCCAGCAGCCATCTTAGGACAGCCGAAGATACGCAGTATTTT. The full variable domain, completed using reference TRBV11-2 and TRBJ2-3, is EAGVAQSPRYKIIEKRQSVAFWCNPISGHATLYWYQQILGQGPKLLIQFQNNGVVDDSQLPKDRFSAERLKGVDSTLKIQPAKLEDSAVYLCASSHLRTAEDTQYFGPGTRLTVL.

The rearrangement joins TRBV9 to TRBJ1-1; D is ambiguous. Germline V gene sequence: CDR1 SGDLS, CDR2 YYNGEE. This CDR3 has 10 amino acids. The V and J ends lost 7 bases and 5 bases respectively, with 6 bases between them. In DNA, the CDR3 is TGTGCCAGCCGGAAGACTGAAGCTTTCTTT. It encodes CASRKTEAFF.

V and J are TRBV29-1 and TRBJ1-1, with TRBD1 identical over 9 bases. With V trimmed by 1 base and J by 10 bases, 4 bases remained unmatched. CDR1 is SQVTM and CDR2 is ANQGSEA in the germline V gene. The CDR3 has 12 residues. The DNA of the CDR3 is TGCAGCGTTGAAGCCCTGACAGGGGGAGCTTTCTTT. Translated, it gives CSVEALTGGAFF.

This clone was observed a few times. The chain recombines TRBV6-5 with TRBJ1-1; unclear D gene. The germline V gene encodes CDR1 MNHEY and CDR2 SVGAGI. The CDR3 totals 12 residues. The V end lost 4 bases, the J end lost 0 bases, and 3 bases lay between the germline ends. CDR3 DNA sequence: TGTGCCAGCAGTTCGGTGAACACTGAAGCTTTCTTT. This sequence encodes CASSSVNTEAFF.

The chain links TRBV7-9 to TRBJ1-2; perhaps TRBD1 as D (5 bases). V lost 6 bases, J lost 7 bases, and 15 bases lay in between. The germline V gene has CDR1 SEHNR and CDR2 FQNEAQ (reference sequence). The CDR3 runs to 13 residues. DNA of the CDR3: TGTGCCAGCAGTCCCACTGGGGCCGTTGGCTACACCTTC. Translation: CASSPTGAVGYTF.

CDR3 sequence (DNA): TGTGCCAGCAGCTTGGTACTCTACAATCAGCCCCAGCATTTT. Translating it yields CASSLVLYNQPQHF. This chain uses TRBV5-5 with TRBJ1-5; D ambiguous. The CDR3 has 14 residues. Trimming left V 0 bases short and J 3 bases short, with 7 bases between. Germline V gives CDR1 SGHKS, CDR2 YYEKEE (reference sequence).

The J gene is TRBJ2-1, the V gene TRBV5-4, with 11 positions matching TRBD1. This CDR3 has 15 amino acids. J was trimmed by 6 bases and V by 2 bases; bases with no gene match: 4. CDR1 and CDR2 (germline): SGHNT, YYREEE (reference sequence). CDR3 amino acids: CASSFWDRGGNEQFF. In nucleotides, the CDR3 is TGTGCCAGCAGCTTCTGGGACAGGGGGGGCAATGAGCAGTTCTTC.

The rearrangement joins TRBV29-1 to TRBJ2-1; D may be TRBD1 or TRBD2 (5 bases each). In germline, CDR1 is SQVTM, CDR2 ANQGSEA. This CDR3 is 13 amino acids long. V lost 7 bases to trimming and J lost 4 bases, with 14 bases between them. This CDR3 is CSALSGTYNEQFF. CDR3 sequence (DNA): TGCAGCGCCCTAAGTGGGACGTACAATGAGCAGTTCTTC.

This chain joins TRBV11-2 and TRBJ1-4; 8 positions agree with TRBD1. Germline V CDR1 and CDR2: SGHAT, FQNNGV. Trimming cost V 5 bases and J 6 bases; bases outside gene matches: 5. The CDR3 length is 14 residues. Here the CDR3 DNA reads TGTGCCAGCAGCCCGACAGGGGAATATGAAAAACTGTTTTTT. Translated, it gives CASSPTGEYEKLFF. Complete variable domain (other parts from reference TRBV11-2 and TRBJ1-4): EAGVAQSPRYKIIEKRQSVAFWCNPISGHATLYWYQQILGQGPKLLIQFQNNGVVDDSQLPKDRFSAERLKGVDSTLKIQPAKLEDSAVYLCASSPTGEYEKLFFGSGTQLSVL.

This clone was seen more than once but under ten times. The chain uses TRBV19 and TRBJ1-1, with D possibly matching TRBD1 (5 bases). The CDR3 totals 17 residues. Germline lookup yields CDR1 LNHDA and CDR2 SQIVND (reference sequence). V was clipped by 2 bases and J by 2 bases, with 18 bases between them. In nucleotides, the CDR3 is TGTGCCAGTAGTATAACCTTAGGACAACCCATAAACACTGAAGCTTTCTTT. Protein product: CASSITLGQPINTEAFF.

The J gene is TRBJ2-1, the V gene TRBV27; 7 bases agree with TRBD2. Germline loops: CDR1 MNHEY, CDR2 SMNVEV (reference sequence). Germline trimming cut 3 bases from V and 2 bases from J; bases unmatched to any gene: 4. This CDR3 region has 15 residues. The CDR3 region is CASSLVGGPYNEQFF. The CDR3 region has the DNA TGTGCCAGCAGTTTGGTGGGAGGGCCCTACAATGAGCAGTTCTTC.

Worth noting for this clone: Other nucleotide sequences in the sample specify the same CDR3. The gene calls are TRBV27 and TRBJ2-3; D call uncertain. The CDR3 extends over 12 amino acids. Trimming cost V 3 bases and J 5 bases, with 6 bases left between them. Germline V lookup: CDR1 MNHEY, CDR2 SMNVEV (reference sequence). The CDR3 reads CASSFPGDTQYF. CDR3 bases: TGTGCCAGCAGTTTTCCCGGAGATACGCAGTATTTT.

The V and J genes are TRBV5-1 and TRBJ1-2; D call uncertain. There are 14 residues in the CDR3. CDR1 is SGHRS, CDR2 YFSETQ, per germline. The V gene lost 4 bases and the J gene lost 2 bases, with 12 bases spanning the gap. The CDR3 loop is CASSPRAENYGYTF. The DNA for the CDR3 is TGCGCCAGCAGCCCACGAGCAGAGAACTATGGCTACACCTTC.